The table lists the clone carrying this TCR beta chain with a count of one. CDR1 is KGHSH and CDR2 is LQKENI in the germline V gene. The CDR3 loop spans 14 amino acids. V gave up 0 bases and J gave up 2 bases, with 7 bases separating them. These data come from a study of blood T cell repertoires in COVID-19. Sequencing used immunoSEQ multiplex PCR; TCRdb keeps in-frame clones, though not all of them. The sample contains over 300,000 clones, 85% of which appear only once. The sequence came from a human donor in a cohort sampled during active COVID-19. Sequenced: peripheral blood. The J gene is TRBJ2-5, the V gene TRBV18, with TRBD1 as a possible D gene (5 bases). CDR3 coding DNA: TGTGCCAGCTCACCACCCGCAGGGCAAGAGACCCAGTACTTC. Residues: CASSPPAGQETQYF.